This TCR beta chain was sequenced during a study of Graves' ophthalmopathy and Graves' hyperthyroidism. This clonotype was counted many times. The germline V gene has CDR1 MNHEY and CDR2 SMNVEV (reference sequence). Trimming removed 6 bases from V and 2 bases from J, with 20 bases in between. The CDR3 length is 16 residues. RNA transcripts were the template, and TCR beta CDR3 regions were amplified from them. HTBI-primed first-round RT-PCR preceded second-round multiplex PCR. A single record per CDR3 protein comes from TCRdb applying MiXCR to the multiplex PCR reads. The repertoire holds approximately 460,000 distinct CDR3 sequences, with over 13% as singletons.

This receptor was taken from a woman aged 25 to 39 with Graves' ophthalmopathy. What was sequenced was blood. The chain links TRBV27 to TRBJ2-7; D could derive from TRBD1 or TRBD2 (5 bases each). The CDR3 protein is CASRGLAPLKTYEQYF. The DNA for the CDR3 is TGTGCCAGCAGGGGGCTAGCCCCATTGAAGACCTACGAGCAGTACTTC.